This T cell receptor (beta chain) was sequenced in a study of OX40 agonist ivuxolimab in advanced cancers. On the study more broadly: Subjects had a mean age of about 61 years, with a range of roughly 20 to 79; less than 90% were male.

Sampling times: baseline, cycle 4 day 1, cycle 7 day 1. Per germline, CDR1 MGHRA and CDR2 YSYEKL. The CDR3 runs 15 residues. V dropped 1 base and J dropped 7; count of bases not matched to a gene: 3. Study observations and caveats: No antigen was identified for the clonally expanded peripheral T cells. Low levels of normalized T-cell clonal expansion also appeared in some nonresponders.

Sequencing was performed with immunoSEQ multiplex PCR; in TCRdb, only in-frame clones are kept and a portion is missing. The top ten hold more than 5% of the sample, which has over 85,000 clones, roughly nine tenths seen once. As to this clone: Its antigen is as yet unknown.

This TCR was recovered from an adult with an advanced solid tumor such as melanoma, head and neck, liver or kidney cancer. Sequences were derived from CD4+ or CD8+ T cells sorted from blood, sampled in a trial of the OX40 agonist ivuxolimab. The chain joins TRBV4-1 to TRBJ1-5; 11 nucleotides match TRBD1. The CDR3 DNA reads TGCGCCAGCAGCCAAGGGACAGGGGGCGGGCAGCCCCAGCATTTT. It translates to CASSQGTGGGQPQHF.